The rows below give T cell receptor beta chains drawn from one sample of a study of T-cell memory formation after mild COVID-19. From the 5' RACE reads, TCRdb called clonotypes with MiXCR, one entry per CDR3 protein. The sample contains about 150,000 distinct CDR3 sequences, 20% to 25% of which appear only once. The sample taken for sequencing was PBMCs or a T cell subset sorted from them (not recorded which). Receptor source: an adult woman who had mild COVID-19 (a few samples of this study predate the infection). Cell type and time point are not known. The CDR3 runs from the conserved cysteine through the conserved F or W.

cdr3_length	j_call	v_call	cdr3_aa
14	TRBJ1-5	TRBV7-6	CASSLGMGNQPQHF
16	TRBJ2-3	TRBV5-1	CASSLAAIAGGPSSYF
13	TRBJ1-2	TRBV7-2	CASDIGRMEAYTF
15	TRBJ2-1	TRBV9	CASTPGGDSYNEQFF
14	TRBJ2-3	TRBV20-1	CSARDREATDTQYF
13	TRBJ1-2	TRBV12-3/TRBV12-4	CASSLAENYGYTF
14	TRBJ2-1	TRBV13	CASSQGYPYNEQFF
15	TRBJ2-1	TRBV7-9	CASRAIAGDHNEQFF
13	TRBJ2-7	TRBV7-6	CASSTGLPYEQYF
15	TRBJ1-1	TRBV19	CASSIRQMGDTEAFF
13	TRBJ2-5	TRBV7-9	CASSQEAQETQYF
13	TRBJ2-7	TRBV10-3	CAISGDSAYEQYF
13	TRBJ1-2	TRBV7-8	CASSNTGVRGYTF
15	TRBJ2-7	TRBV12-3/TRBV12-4	CASSWTSRGENEQYF
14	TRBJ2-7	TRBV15	CATSRGELAYEQYF
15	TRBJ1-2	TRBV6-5	CASSYRNRGLYGYTF
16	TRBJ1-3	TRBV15	CATSGETGRSRNTIYF
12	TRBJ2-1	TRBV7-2	CASSLAGFFPFF
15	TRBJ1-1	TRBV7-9	CASSLAPDRNTEAFF
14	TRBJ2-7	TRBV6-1	CASSEATGPMKQYF
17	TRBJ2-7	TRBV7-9	CASSLRSADPSSYEQYF
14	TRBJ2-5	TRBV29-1	CSVSVAGGQETQYF
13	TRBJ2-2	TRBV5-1	CASSLPSAGELFF
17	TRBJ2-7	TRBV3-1	CASSPRTSGGWGNEQYF
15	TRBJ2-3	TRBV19	CASSIDTSVLPTQYF
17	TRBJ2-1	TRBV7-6	CASSFRYGQDHWNEQFF
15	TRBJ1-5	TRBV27	CASSLSLGSNQPQHF
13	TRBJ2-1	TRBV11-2	CASTPTSSNEQFF
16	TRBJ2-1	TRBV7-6	CASSLTGGGSYNEQFF
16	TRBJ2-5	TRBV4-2	CASSALWTSGMETQYF
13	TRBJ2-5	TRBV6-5	CASSPDREETQYF
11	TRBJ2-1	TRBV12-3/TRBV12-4	CASSLGTVQFF
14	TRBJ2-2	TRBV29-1	CSVPGTGNTGELFF
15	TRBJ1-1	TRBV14	CASSQDPGMNTEAFF
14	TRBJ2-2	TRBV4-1	CASSQDRGNGELFF
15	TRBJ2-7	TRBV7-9	CASSSTGTGGDEQYF
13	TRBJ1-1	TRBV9	CASSPGVGTEAFF
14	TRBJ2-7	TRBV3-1	CASSPQGEPYEQYF
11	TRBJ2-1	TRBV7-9	CASSFSNEQFF
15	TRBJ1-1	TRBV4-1	CASSQATGTNTEAFF
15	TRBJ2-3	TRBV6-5	CASSYRGGRTDTQYF
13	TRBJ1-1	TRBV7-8	CASSEDRGLLAFF
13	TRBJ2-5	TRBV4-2	CASSQGARETQYF
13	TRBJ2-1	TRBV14	CASGDRDPFGQFF
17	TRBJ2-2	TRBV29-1	CSVLSSGSRRNTGELFF
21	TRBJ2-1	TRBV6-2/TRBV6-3	CASSYSTTSGSMWGSYNEQFF
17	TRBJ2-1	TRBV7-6	CASSSPRGAGGGNEQFF
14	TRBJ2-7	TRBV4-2	CASSQDWTGTEQYF
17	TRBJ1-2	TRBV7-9	CASSFSPPVSNFYGYTF
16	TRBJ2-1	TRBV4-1	CASSQGLAGAYNEQFF
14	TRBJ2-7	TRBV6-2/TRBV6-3	CASRTGTGVYEQYF
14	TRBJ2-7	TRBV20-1	CSASWRLQIDEQYF
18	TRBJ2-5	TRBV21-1	CASSKFGSGLPGGETQYF
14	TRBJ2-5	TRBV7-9	CASNPGLGQETQYF
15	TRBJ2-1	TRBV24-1	CATSDLEEGNNEQFF
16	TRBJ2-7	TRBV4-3	CASSQEYPGEPYEQYF
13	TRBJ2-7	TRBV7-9	CASSLATLYEQYF
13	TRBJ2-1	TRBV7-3	CASSLFVNNEQFF
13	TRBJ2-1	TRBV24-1	CATSVLLGDEQFF
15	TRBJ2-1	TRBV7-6	CASSRAGSGYNEQFF